Below, 30 T cell receptor beta chains from the same sample are listed, as sequenced in a study of Graves' ophthalmopathy and Graves' hyperthyroidism. Transcripts of RNA were the source for amplifying TCR beta CDR3 regions. HTBI-primed first-round RT-PCR preceded second-round multiplex PCR. TCRdb processed the multiplex PCR reads anew with MiXCR; each CDR3 protein has one entry. The sample has about 620,000 distinct CDR3 sequences; roughly 20% are singletons. Sequenced material: peripheral blood. These receptors all come from a woman in her late teens or twenties with stable Graves' hyperthyroidism. Some clones in this sample may be carry-over from other donors' samples.

The genes are TRBV12-3 or TRBV12-4 and TRBJ2-7; TRBD1 might be the D (5 bases). V lost 3 bases and J lost 7, with 13 bases in between. The CDR3 runs to 13 residues. This CDR3 is CASSFWGSGEQYF. The DNA of the CDR3 is TGTGCCAGCAGTTTCTGGGGCTCGGGTGAGCAGTACTTC.

There are many counts of this clonotype. V and J are TRBV28 and TRBJ1-2; D is perhaps TRBD1 (5 bases). V shed 2 bases and J shed 2 bases, with 9 bases lying between them. CDR3 size: 14 residues. The V gene's germline CDR1 is MDHEN and CDR2 SYDVKM. CDR3 nucleotide sequence: TGTGCCAGCAGTTTAGCAGGGTACAACTATGGCTACACCTTC. Translation gives CASSLAGYNYGYTF.

This clonotype was picked up many times. V gene TRBV7-2 combines with J gene TRBJ1-2, with TRBD1 matching 9 bases. The CDR3 loop spans 14 amino acids. V shed 5 bases and J 8 bases; nucleotides not matched to a gene: 9. In germline, CDR1 is SGHTA, CDR2 FQGNSA. The DNA for the CDR3 is TGTGCCAGCAGCAAAGGGGGACAGGGATACGGCTACACCTTC. Translated, it gives CASSKGGQGYGYTF.

The sample holds many counts of this clonotype. The gene calls are TRBV10-3 and TRBJ1-2, with unresolved D. Germline loops: CDR1 ENHRY, CDR2 SYGVKD. Deletions cut 2 bases from V and 6 bases from J, with 7 bases between. This CDR3 contains 12 residues. The CDR3 loop reads CAISEAADGYTF. In nucleotides, the CDR3 is TGTGCCATCAGTGAGGCAGCAGATGGCTACACCTTC.

Ten or more counts support this clonotype. CDR3: CASSLALRDTQYF. As DNA, the CDR3 is TGTGCCAGCAGTTTGGCCCTGAGAGATACGCAGTATTTT. The rearrangement joins TRBV27 to TRBJ2-3; D gene uncertain. This CDR3 comprises 13 residues. Deletions cut 3 bases from V and 5 bases from J, with 9 bases between. Germline V lookup: CDR1 MNHEY, CDR2 SMNVEV (reference sequence).

Ten or more counts support this clonotype. The rearrangement uses TRBV27 and TRBJ2-5; TRBD2 is a possible D gene (5 bases). This CDR3 spans 15 amino acids. CDR1 and CDR2 from the germline V gene are MNHEY and SMNVEV (reference sequence). The V and J ends lost 6 bases and 3 bases respectively, with 17 bases between them. CDR3: CASSLEATIKETQYF. CDR3 coding DNA: TGTGCCAGCAGCTTAGAAGCGACTATAAAAGAGACCCAGTACTTC.

In this sample, this clonotype turned up many times. The V call is TRBV20-1, the J call TRBJ2-4; possibly TRBD1 for D (5 bases). The V gene's germline CDR1 is DFQATT and CDR2 SNEGSKA (reference sequence). The V gene lost 6 bases and the J gene lost 4 bases, with 13 bases spanning the gap. CDR3 length equals 13 residues. In DNA, the CDR3 is TGCAGTGCCAGGGTCCCTACAAAAAACATTCAGTACTTC. It specifies CSARVPTKNIQYF.

This clonotype was recorded at least ten times. The chain has TRBV12-3 or TRBV12-4 and TRBJ2-7, with 8 positions matching TRBD2. The CDR3 consists of 13 residues. The J segment lost 3 bases and the V segment lost 10 bases, leaving 8 bases of the junction unmatched. DNA of the CDR3: TGTGCCACTGGGGGACGGGGGGGCTACGAGCAGTACTTC. Translating gives CATGGRGGYEQYF.

Many counts were recorded for this clonotype. The chain joins TRBV14 to TRBJ2-5, with 8 bases lining up with TRBD2. Germline trimming cut 0 bases from V and 4 bases from J; bases unmatched to any gene: 7. Per the germline V gene, CDR1 is SGHDN and CDR2 is FVKESK. The CDR3 totals 16 residues. The DNA of the CDR3 is TGTGCCAGCAGCCAAGATAAGGGGACTAGAAGAGAGACCCAGTACTTC. It is translated as CASSQDKGTRRETQYF. The full variable domain, completed using reference TRBV14 and TRBJ2-5, is EAGVTQFPSHSVIEKGQTVTLRCDPISGHDNLYWYRRVMGKEIKFLLHFVKESKQDESGMPNNRFLAERTGGTYSTLKVQPAELEDSGVYFCASSQDKGTRRETQYFGPGTRLLVL.

V is TRBV27 and J is TRBJ1-2, with D unresolved. CDR3 length equals 15 residues. The V gene's germline CDR1 is MNHEY and CDR2 SMNVEV (reference sequence). V dropped 3 bases and J dropped 0 bases, with 11 bases sitting between them. The CDR3 sequence: CASSFTEFPNYGYTF. The DNA for the CDR3 is TGTGCCAGCAGTTTCACCGAGTTCCCTAACTATGGCTACACCTTC.

The table lists this clonotype with many counts. This chain links TRBV6-2 or TRBV6-3 with TRBJ2-2; TRBD1 agrees at 7 bases. After removal of 4 bases from V and 0 bases from J, the junction contained 2 bases not matched to a gene. CDR3 length: 15 amino acids. Germline V lookup: CDR1 MNHEY, CDR2 SVGEGT. The CDR3 DNA reads TGTGCCAGCAGTTGGGACAGACCGAACACCGGGGAGCTGTTTTTT. Its translation: CASSWDRPNTGELFF.

In DNA form, the CDR3 reads TGCGCCAGCAGCTTGGAAGGGCCGGGCAATCAGCCCCAGCATTTT. It encodes CASSLEGPGNQPQHF. The chain employs TRBV5-1 and TRBJ1-5; D uncertain. Germline CDR1 reads SGHRS; CDR2 reads YFSETQ. Trimming left V 0 bases short and J 2 bases short, with 9 bases between. The CDR3 sequence is 15 residues long.

This clonotype came up many times. The CDR3: CASSAGPSQETQYF. The CDR3 nucleotides are TGTGCCAGCAGCGCCGGACCGTCACAAGAGACCCAGTACTTC. The chain joins TRBV9 to TRBJ2-5, with no clear D. Trimming left V 3 bases short and J 2 bases short, with 11 bases between. There are 14 residues in the CDR3. Germline V gene lookup returns CDR1 SGDLS and CDR2 YYNGEE. The entire variable domain, with the rest obtained from reference TRBV9 and TRBJ2-5, is as follows: DSGVTQTPKHLITATGQRVTLRCSPRSGDLSVYWYQQSLDQGLQFLIQYYNGEERAKGNILERFSAQQFPDLHSELNLSSLELGDSALYFCASSAGPSQETQYFGPGTRLLVL.

In its sample, this clonotype was seen many times. The chain employs TRBV9 and TRBJ1-1; TRBD1 matches 7 bases. The germline CDR1 and CDR2 sequences are SGDLS and YYNGEE. The V gene end was trimmed by 3 bases and the J gene end by 5 bases; junction bases not matched to a gene: 7. The CDR3 is made up of 14 amino acids. CDR3 sequence reads: CASSAQGSGTEAFF. Here the CDR3 DNA reads TGTGCCAGCAGCGCACAGGGGAGTGGGACTGAAGCTTTCTTT.

The chain uses TRBV27 and TRBJ1-1; 7 nucleotides agree with TRBD1. V lost 5 bases and J lost 3; bases outside the gene matches: 9. Per the germline V gene, CDR1 is MNHEY and CDR2 is SMNVEV (reference sequence). The CDR3 runs 15 residues. The CDR3 DNA reads TGTGCCAGCAGTCGCCAGACAGGGTTCGACACTGAAGCTTTCTTT. Translating gives CASSRQTGFDTEAFF.

CDR3 amino acids: CASSGTGTGVVRQETQYF. The CDR3 bases are TGCGCCAGCAGCGGAACCGGGACAGGGGTTGTTCGGCAAGAGACCCAGTACTTC. The chain is built from TRBV5-1 and TRBJ2-5; 10 bases match TRBD1. Germline CDR1 is SGHRS and CDR2 is YFSETQ. V shed 4 bases and J 2 bases; nucleotides not matched to a gene: 14. This CDR3 comprises 18 residues.

This clonotype was recorded at least ten times. The chain couples TRBV5-1 to TRBJ2-7, with 8 bases identical to TRBD1. The J segment lost 4 bases and the V segment lost 4 bases, leaving 13 bases of the junction unmatched. This CDR3 is built from 16 residues. Per germline, CDR1 SGHRS and CDR2 YFSETQ. The CDR3: CASSRTPDRAEYEQYF. The CDR3 DNA is TGCGCCAGCAGCCGTACCCCGGACAGGGCGGAATACGAGCAGTACTTC.

This clonotype was detected many times. V gene TRBV10-3 combines with J gene TRBJ1-1; 11 bases map to TRBD1. CDR1 ENHRY and CDR2 SYGVKD come from the germline V gene. With 6 bases clipped from V and 1 base from J, the junction kept 7 bases outside the gene matches. The CDR3 length is 16 residues. CDR3 loop: CAIRRTGGEGNTEAFF. As DNA, the CDR3 is TGTGCCATCAGAAGGACAGGGGGCGAGGGGAACACTGAAGCTTTCTTT.

This clonotype has a count of ten or more. The rearrangement joins TRBV6-2 or TRBV6-3 to TRBJ1-1; D is ambiguous. This CDR3 region has 13 residues. Germline-derived CDR1 and CDR2 are MNHEY and SVGEGT. Trimming shortened V by 5 bases and J by 6 bases, and 13 bases separated the two germline ends. The CDR3 nucleotides read TGTGCCAGCAGTCTAGGGAGGGTCCCTGAAGCTTTCTTT. Translated: CASSLGRVPEAFF.

The rearrangement joins TRBV12-3 or TRBV12-4 to TRBJ2-5; D could derive from TRBD1 or TRBD2 (6 bases each). The CDR3 is 13 residues long. V lost 7 bases and J lost 5, with 14 bases in between. The CDR3 reads CASTLGGGETQYF. Here the CDR3 DNA reads TGTGCCAGCACCCTAGGAGGGGGGGAGACCCAGTACTTC.

There are a few counts of this clonotype. V gene TRBV11-1 combines with J gene TRBJ1-1, with D hard to call. This CDR3 region has 16 residues. Germline V lookup: CDR1 SGHAT, CDR2 FQDESV (reference sequence). Deletions cut 1 base from V and 1 base from J, with 13 bases between. CDR3 coding DNA: TGTGCCAGCAGCTTAGGTAGGGCCTCGGGGAACACTGAAGCTTTCTTT. This sequence encodes CASSLGRASGNTEAFF.

The rearrangement links TRBV29-1 to TRBJ2-3; 7 bases are shared with TRBD2. V trimming: 4 bases; J trimming: 0 bases; junction bases outside the gene matches: 10. Per germline, CDR1 SQVTM and CDR2 ANQGSEA. CDR3 length equals 16 residues. CDR3 sequence: CSVGASGRTSTDTQYF. The CDR3 nucleotides are TGCAGCGTTGGTGCTAGCGGTCGAACTAGCACAGATACGCAGTATTTT.

This clonotype turned up a few times. With a much larger clone just one base away, this may be a read error. In nucleotides, the CDR3 is TGTGCCAGCACGGACACCTACGAGCAGTACTTC. This encodes CASTDTYEQYF. The rearrangement joins TRBV6-1 to TRBJ2-7; maybe TRBD1 (5 bases). Germline assignment: CDR1 MNHNS and CDR2 SASEGT. The V end was cut by 7 bases, the J end by 2 bases, with 6 bases between. The CDR3 loop spans 11 amino acids.

The V call is TRBV6-2 or TRBV6-3, the J call TRBJ2-7; possible D gene TRBD1, 5 bases. With 6 bases removed from V and 0 bases from J, the gap between germline ends came to 15 bases. The V gene's germline CDR1 is MNHEY and CDR2 SVGEGT. CDR3 length: 15 residues. The CDR3, as DNA: TGTGCCAGCAGGGAATGGGGCAGCAGCTCCTACGAGCAGTACTTC. It specifies CASREWGSSSYEQYF.

This clonotype was picked up many times. The chain links TRBV12-3 or TRBV12-4 to TRBJ1-1; no definite D call. The CDR3 totals 13 residues. Trimming stripped 5 bases from V and 1 base from J, with 8 bases between. This CDR3 is CASSTATNTEAFF. Here the CDR3 DNA reads TGTGCCAGCAGTACGGCTACGAACACTGAAGCTTTCTTT.

Comment on this clonotype: One junction end does not reproduce the germline sequence, and a read error may be involved. This chain joins TRBV6-1 and TRBJ1-1; D is undetermined. This CDR3 contains 11 residues. Looked up from germline, CDR1 is MNHNS and CDR2 is SASEGT. The CDR3 here is CAISELAWAFF. CDR3 in DNA: TGTGCCATCAGTGAACTAGCATGGGCTTTCTTT.

As to this clonotype: This may be a read error: a much more frequent sequence differs by one nucleotide. J is TRBJ1-1 and V is TRBV29-1; tentative D call: TRBD1 (5 bases). CDR1 is SQVTM, CDR2 ANQGSEA, per germline. The CDR3 spans 14 residues. CDR3 nucleotide sequence: TGCAGCGTTGAAGAGGTCGGGGGTTGGTCTGAATCTTTCTTT. It encodes CSVEEVGGWSESFF.

The table lists this clonotype with many counts. The chain has TRBV29-1 and TRBJ2-2, with D perhaps TRBD1 (5 bases). CDR1 SQVTM and CDR2 ANQGSEA come from the germline V gene. The V end was cut by 5 bases, the J end by 0 bases, with 10 bases between. The CDR3 is 14 residues long. The CDR3 loop is CSVLYRPNTGELFF. CDR3 sequence (DNA): TGCAGCGTTTTATACAGGCCGAACACCGGGGAGCTGTTTTTT.

The table lists this clonotype with many counts. J is TRBJ2-2 and V is TRBV2; 7 nucleotides align to TRBD1. The CDR3 covers 15 residues. Germline loops: CDR1 SNHLY, CDR2 FYNNEI. V trimming: 4 bases; J trimming: 6 bases; junction bases outside the gene matches: 8. CDR3 loop: CASSVSSQGAGELFF. For the CDR3, the DNA is TGTGCCAGCAGTGTCTCAAGTCAGGGGGCCGGGGAGCTGTTTTTT.

V usage is TRBV20-1 and J usage is TRBJ2-4; D may be TRBD1 or TRBD2 (5 bases each). Germline lookup yields CDR1 DFQATT and CDR2 SNEGSKA (reference sequence). V shed 0 bases and J shed 0 bases, with 12 bases lying between them. The CDR3 loop spans 16 amino acids. The chain's CDR3 is CSARDLGESAKNIQYF. CDR3 in DNA: TGCAGTGCTAGAGATTTGGGGGAATCAGCCAAAAACATTCAGTACTTC.